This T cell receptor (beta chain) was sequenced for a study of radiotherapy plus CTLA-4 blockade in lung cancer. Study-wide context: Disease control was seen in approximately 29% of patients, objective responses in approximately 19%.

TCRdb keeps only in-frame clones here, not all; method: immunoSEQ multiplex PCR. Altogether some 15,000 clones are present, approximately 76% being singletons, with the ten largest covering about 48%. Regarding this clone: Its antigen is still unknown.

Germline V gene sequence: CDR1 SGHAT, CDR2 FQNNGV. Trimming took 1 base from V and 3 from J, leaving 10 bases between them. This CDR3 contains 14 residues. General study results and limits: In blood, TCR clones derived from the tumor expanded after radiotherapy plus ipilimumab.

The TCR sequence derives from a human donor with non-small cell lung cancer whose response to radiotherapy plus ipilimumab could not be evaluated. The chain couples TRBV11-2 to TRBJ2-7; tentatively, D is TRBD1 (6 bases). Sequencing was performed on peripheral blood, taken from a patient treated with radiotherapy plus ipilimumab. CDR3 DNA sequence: TGTGCCAGCAGCTTAGGGACGACAGGCTACGAGCAGTACTTC. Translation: CASSLGTTGYEQYF.